The table lists the clone carrying this T cell receptor beta chain with a count of one. Its antigen is undetermined. Produced via immunoSEQ multiplex PCR; TCRdb's table is partial and in-frame only. The data hold some 96,000 clones, with roughly 90% observed a single time. The data originate from a study of OX40 agonist ivuxolimab in advanced cancers. Study-level information: Therapy given before enrollment (anti-PD-1, anti-PD-L1 or anti-CTLA-4) was allowed, and 40% had some. Three partial responders included one hepatocellular carcinoma patient and two cutaneous melanoma patients.

Study-wide results and caveats: Among T cells, CD8+ cells averaged more expanded clones than CD4+ cells.

In germline, CDR1 is SGHNT, CDR2 YYREEE (reference sequence). V gave up 1 base and J gave up 4 bases, with 8 bases separating them. This CDR3 is 13 amino acids long. The receptor's source is an adult with an advanced solid tumor such as melanoma, head and neck, liver or kidney cancer. Sequenced material: CD4+ or CD8+ T cells sorted from blood, taken in a trial of the OX40 agonist ivuxolimab. V and J are TRBV5-4 and TRBJ2-5, with D tentatively TRBD2 (5 bases). CDR3 in amino acids: CASSLSLAETQYF. The CDR3 bases are TGTGCCAGCAGCTTGTCCCTAGCAGAGACCCAGTACTTC.